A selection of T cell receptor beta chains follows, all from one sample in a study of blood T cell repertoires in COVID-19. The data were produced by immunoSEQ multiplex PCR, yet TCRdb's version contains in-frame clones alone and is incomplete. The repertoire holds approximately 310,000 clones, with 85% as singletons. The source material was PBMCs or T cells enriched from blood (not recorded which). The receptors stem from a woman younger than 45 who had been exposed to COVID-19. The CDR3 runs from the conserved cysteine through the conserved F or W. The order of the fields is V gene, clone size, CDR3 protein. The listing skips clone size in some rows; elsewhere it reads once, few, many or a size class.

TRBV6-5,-,CASRDTGSGGYTF
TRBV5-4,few,CASSLEGSRNEKLFF
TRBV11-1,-,CASSPDSATNEKLFF
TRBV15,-,CATSRDRGETQYF
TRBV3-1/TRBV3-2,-,CASSLPDRGTEAFF
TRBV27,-,CASNPMGQGYEQYF
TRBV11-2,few,CASSSYRGLNEKLFF
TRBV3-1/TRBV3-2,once,CASSRIRGDTEAFF
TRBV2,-,CASRNDRGVNSPLHF
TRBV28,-,CASSPGGKGYEQYF
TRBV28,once,CASSLLGQGNRGSGNTIYF
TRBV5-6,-,CASSLTPTTNEKLFF
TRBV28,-,CASSLGQGNSPLHF
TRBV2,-,CASSDSLQGVARNTIYF
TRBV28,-,CASRRTVKYGYTF
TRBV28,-,CASRSGIRLGYEQYF
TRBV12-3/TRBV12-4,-,CASSRTGDTEAFF
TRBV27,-,CASSRTSGYNEQFF
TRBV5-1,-,CASSLDGTIEQYF
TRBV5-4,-,CASSLGQRSSYNEQFF